This TCR beta chain was identified during a study of response to subunit inactivated influenza vaccine. The study, taken as a whole, reports: Only a handful of new T cells, the authors suggested, are recruited with each seasonal influenza vaccination.

The germline V gene has CDR1 SGHTA and CDR2 FQGNSA. This CDR3 is built from 13 residues. The V and J ends lost 6 bases and 7 bases respectively, with 13 bases between them. In this sample, this clonotype turned up many times. Its target is unknown. Each CDR3 protein is one row after TCRdb ran MiXCR on the RT-PCR reads. Seen here are some 800,000 distinct CDR3 sequences, about 20% observed once, and the top ten hold roughly 10%. The chain uses TRBV7-2 and TRBJ1-5; maybe TRBD1 (6 bases). The clonotype was recovered from a man aged 45-60 years who received an inactivated influenza vaccine. The sequences come from PBMCs from blood, collected 4 to 6 days after vaccination. DNA of the CDR3: TGTGCCAGCAGTCCAGGGGTGACCCAGCCCCAGCATTTT. Its translation is CASSPGVTQPQHF. Combining the CDR3 with reference TRBV7-2 and TRBJ1-5 gives the whole variable domain GAGVSQSPSNKVTEKGKDVELRCDPISGHTALYWYRQSLGQGLEFLIYFQGNSAPDKSGLPSDRFSAERTGGSVSTLTIQRTQQEDSAVYLCASSPGVTQPQHFGDGTRLSIL.